Each of the 20 T cell receptor beta chains below was sequenced from the same sample in a study of blood T cell repertoires in COVID-19. Measured with immunoSEQ multiplex PCR; TCRdb has only the in-frame clones, and not every one. This sample carries 85,000 to 100,000 clones, 90% of them seen once, and the ten largest clones take around 1.7%. The sample was peripheral blood. All receptors come from a man in his 60s with acute or convalescent COVID-19.

This rearrangement joins TRBV18 to TRBJ2-1; possibly TRBD2 for D (6 bases). V was shortened by 0 bases and J by 8 bases, with 11 bases between the two germline ends. This CDR3 is 14 amino acids long. CDR1 and CDR2 from the germline V gene are KGHSH and LQKENI. The DNA for the CDR3 is TGTGCCAGCTCACCACCCAATTGGGAGGATGAGCAGTTCTTC. Encoded protein: CASSPPNWEDEQFF.

The chain links TRBV5-1 to TRBJ1-1; no clear D gene. CDR3 length equals 15 residues. In germline, CDR1 is SGHRS, CDR2 YFSETQ. V was clipped by 3 bases and J by 4 bases, with 16 bases between them. In DNA, the CDR3 is TGCGCCAGCAGCTGGGAGGCGGGCGTGGGCACTGAAGCTTTCTTT. It encodes CASSWEAGVGTEAFF.

This chain joins TRBV6-4 and TRBJ1-2; weak D call: TRBD1 (5 bases). Trimming took off 0 bases at V and 14 bases at J, with 16 bases between the two ends. The CDR3 length is 13 residues. CDR1 is MRHNA, CDR2 SNTAGT, per germline. CDR3 nucleotide sequence: TGTGCCAGCAGTGACTCCCGAACCAGGGCGTGTACCTTC. It codes for CASSDSRTRACTF.

For this clone: Other DNA sequences of this sample code for an identical CDR3. This chain connects TRBV5-1 to TRBJ1-5; 8 positions agree with TRBD1. The CDR3 length is 15 residues. CDR1 and CDR2 from the germline V gene are SGHRS and YFSETQ. Unmatched junction bases numbered 2, after V lost 2 bases and J lost 1 base. The CDR3 DNA reads TGCGCCAGCAGCTTACAGGGGGGGAGCAATCAGCCCCAGCATTTT. Its translation is CASSLQGGSNQPQHF.

In DNA, the CDR3 is TGTGCCAGCAGCTCCCTTGGGGGCGGTGAAATTGGAAACACCATATATTTT. It yields the protein CASSSLGGGEIGNTIYF. V gene TRBV5-4 combines with J gene TRBJ1-3; possible D gene TRBD1, 6 bases. The CDR3 consists of 17 residues. V was shortened by 3 bases and J by 3 bases, with 19 bases between the two germline ends. Germline lookup yields CDR1 SGHNT and CDR2 YYREEE (reference sequence).

The chain has TRBV9 and TRBJ2-5; the match to TRBD2 covers 8 bases. Germline CDR1 reads SGDLS; CDR2 reads YYNGEE. The V segment lost 2 bases and the J segment 2 bases; nucleotides outside the gene matches: 11. The CDR3 extends over 17 amino acids. The CDR3 DNA follows: TGTGCCAGCAGCGTCCGTGTCGGGGGGGGCCTTCAAGAGACCCAGTACTTC. Amino acid sequence: CASSVRVGGGLQETQYF. The whole variable domain, filled in from reference TRBV9 and TRBJ2-5, reads DSGVTQTPKHLITATGQRVTLRCSPRSGDLSVYWYQQSLDQGLQFLIQYYNGEERAKGNILERFSAQQFPDLHSELNLSSLELGDSALYFCASSVRVGGGLQETQYFGPGTRLLVL.

The CDR3 DNA is TGTGCCAGCAGTACACAGGGGGCTGGGGAAAAACTGTTTTTT. Translating gives CASSTQGAGEKLFF. The chain joins TRBV6-5 to TRBJ1-4; 9 nucleotides align to TRBD1. This CDR3 comprises 14 residues. V was clipped by 5 bases and J by 8 bases; unmatched bases: 6. CDR1 is MNHEY, CDR2 SVGAGI, per germline.

V and J are TRBV11-3 and TRBJ1-3; 8 nucleotides align to TRBD1. J lost 3 bases, V lost 9 bases, and 4 bases had no gene match. The CDR3 is 13 residues long. Per germline, CDR1 SGHNT and CDR2 YENEEA. This chain's CDR3 is CASGTGVGNTIYF. CDR3 in DNA: TGTGCCAGTGGGACAGGAGTTGGAAACACCATATATTTT.

J is TRBJ1-2 and V is TRBV5-6; 8 bases map to TRBD1. Per germline, CDR1 SGHDT and CDR2 YYEEEE. Losses at the gene ends were 7 bases for V and 2 bases for J; bases not matched to a gene: 10. This CDR3 has 15 amino acids. The CDR3 region is CASFFYRDRNYGYTF. CDR3 sequence (DNA): TGTGCCAGCTTTTTTTACCGGGACAGGAACTATGGCTACACCTTC.

The CDR3 sequence: CASSPGAPGNTIYF. The CDR3 coding sequence is TGTGCCAGTAGTCCAGGGGCCCCTGGAAACACCATATATTTT. The V and J genes are TRBV19 and TRBJ1-3, with D possibly matching TRBD1 (6 bases). Trimming took 5 bases from V and 2 from J, leaving 10 bases between them. The CDR3 contains 14 residues. Germline V gene data show CDR1 as LNHDA and CDR2 as SQIVND (reference sequence).

The chain uses TRBV6-4 and TRBJ2-4; D is possibly TRBD2 (5 bases). Between the trimmed V and J ends, which lost 4 bases and 4 bases, there was a span of 11 bases. The CDR3 loop spans 14 amino acids. Germline V gene data show CDR1 as MRHNA and CDR2 as SNTAGT. CDR3 residues: CASSVDSGKNIQYF. DNA for the CDR3: TGTGCCAGCAGTGTTGACTCGGGGAAAAACATTCAGTACTTC.

This chain uses TRBV4-2 with TRBJ1-2; a possible D gene is TRBD1 (6 bases). Germline CDR1 and CDR2: LGHNA and YNFKEQ. V was cut by 0 bases and J by 3 bases, with 14 bases left in between. This CDR3 spans 16 amino acids. The CDR3 spells CASSQEGGGGYYGYTF. The CDR3 bases are TGTGCCAGCAGCCAAGAGGGAGGGGGTGGGTACTATGGCTACACCTTC.

The V call is TRBV10-3, the J call TRBJ1-3; the D gene is possibly TRBD1 (6 bases). The CDR3 totals 14 residues. V dropped 7 bases and J dropped 0 bases, with 10 bases sitting between them. CDR1 and CDR2 from the germline V gene are ENHRY and SYGVKD. In DNA form, the CDR3 reads TGTGCCATCACTAGGGACACCTCTGGAAACACCATATATTTT. It is translated as CAITRDTSGNTIYF.

Only a few counts were recorded for this clone. This sequence joins TRBV30 and TRBJ1-5; TRBD1 agrees at 8 bases. CDR1 and CDR2 (germline): GTSNPN, SVGIG (reference sequence). The CDR3 consists of 16 residues. J lost 2 bases, V lost 4 bases, and 10 bases had no gene match. CDR3 protein: CAWKQGVLNGNQPQHF. CDR3 in DNA: TGTGCCTGGAAACAGGGGGTACTGAATGGCAATCAGCCCCAGCATTTT.

The rearrangement links TRBV4-1 to TRBJ1-6; no clear D. Per the germline V gene, CDR1 is MGHRA and CDR2 is YSYEKL. The CDR3 consists of 12 residues. The V end lost 3 bases, the J end lost 7 bases, and 4 bases lay between the germline ends. The CDR3 DNA reads TGCGCCAGCAGCCAGGGCAATTCACCCCTCCACTTT. Translation: CASSQGNSPLHF.

The rearrangement joins TRBV18 to TRBJ1-2; D call uncertain. From germline, CDR1 is KGHSH and CDR2 LQKENI. This CDR3 comprises 16 residues. Trimming took off 3 bases at V and 7 bases at J, with 21 bases between the two ends. CDR3 in amino acids: CASSPARGLVAGGYTF. The CDR3, as DNA: TGTGCCAGCTCACCGGCGCGTGGACTTGTCGCGGGTGGCTACACCTTC.

DNA for the CDR3: TGTGCCAGCTCACCACCGAGCGATGGGGAAAAACTGTTTTTT. It specifies CASSPPSDGEKLFF. V is TRBV18 and J is TRBJ1-4, with D uncertain. CDR3 length equals 14 residues. Trimming shortened V by 0 bases and J by 8 bases, and 10 bases separated the two germline ends. Looked up from germline, CDR1 is KGHSH and CDR2 is LQKENI.

This chain joins TRBV18 and TRBJ1-2, with 8 bases that match TRBD1. This CDR3 is built from 19 residues. Germline trimming cut 6 bases from V and 2 bases from J; bases unmatched to any gene: 20. Looked up from germline, CDR1 is KGHSH and CDR2 is LQKENI. CDR3 amino acids: CASSRTQGQGPKRNYGYTF. The CDR3 region has the DNA TGTGCCAGCTCGCGAACGCAAGGACAGGGCCCGAAAAGAAACTATGGCTACACCTTC.

The chain links TRBV2 to TRBJ1-3; D call uncertain. The CDR3 runs 13 residues. Trimming took off 4 bases at V and 8 bases at J, with 12 bases between the two ends. From germline, CDR1 is SNHLY and CDR2 FYNNEI. CDR3 protein: CASSAEVDDTIYF. CDR3 nucleotide sequence: TGTGCCAGCAGTGCTGAGGTAGACGACACCATATATTTT. The entire variable domain, with the rest obtained from reference TRBV2 and TRBJ1-3, is as follows: EPEVTQTPSHQVTQMGQEVILRCVPISNHLYFYWYRQILGQKVEFLVSFYNNEISEKSEIFDDQFSVERPDGSNFTLKIRSTKLEDSAMYFCASSAEVDDTIYFGEGSWLTVV.

This chain uses TRBV19 with TRBJ2-3; 8 nucleotides align to TRBD2. Trimming cost V 5 bases and J 2 bases; bases outside gene matches: 9. The CDR3 sequence is 16 residues long. The germline gives CDR1 LNHDA, CDR2 SQIVND (reference sequence). For the CDR3, the DNA is TGTGCCAGTAGTTCCCTCGGTAGCGGGATCACAGATACGCAGTATTTT. It is translated as CASSSLGSGITDTQYF. The whole variable domain, remainder taken from reference TRBV19 and TRBJ2-3, is DGGITQSPKYLFRKEGQNVTLSCEQNLNHDAMYWYRQDPGQGLRLIYYSQIVNDFQKGDIAEGYSVSREKKESFPLTVTSAQKNPTAFYLCASSSLGSGITDTQYFGPGTRLTVL.